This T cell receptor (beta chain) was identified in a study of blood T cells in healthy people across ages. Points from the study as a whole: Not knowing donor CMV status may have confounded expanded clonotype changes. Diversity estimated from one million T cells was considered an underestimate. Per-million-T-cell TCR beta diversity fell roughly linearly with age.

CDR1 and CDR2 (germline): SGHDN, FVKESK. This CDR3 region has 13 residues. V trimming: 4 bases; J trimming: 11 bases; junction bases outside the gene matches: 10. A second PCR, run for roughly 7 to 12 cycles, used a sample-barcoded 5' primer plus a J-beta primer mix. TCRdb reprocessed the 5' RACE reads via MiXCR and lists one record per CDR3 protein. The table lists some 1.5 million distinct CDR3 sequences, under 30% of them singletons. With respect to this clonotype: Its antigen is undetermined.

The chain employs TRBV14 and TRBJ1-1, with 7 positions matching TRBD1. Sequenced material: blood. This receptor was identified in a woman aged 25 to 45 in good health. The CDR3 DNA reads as TGTGCCAGCAGCCCGTGGGACAGCACTAACGCTTTCTTT. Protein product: CASSPWDSTNAFF. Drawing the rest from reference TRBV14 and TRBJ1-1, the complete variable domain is EAGVTQFPSHSVIEKGQTVTLRCDPISGHDNLYWYRRVMGKEIKFLLHFVKESKQDESGMPNNRFLAERTGGTYSTLKVQPAELEDSGVYFCASSPWDSTNAFFGQGTRLTVV.